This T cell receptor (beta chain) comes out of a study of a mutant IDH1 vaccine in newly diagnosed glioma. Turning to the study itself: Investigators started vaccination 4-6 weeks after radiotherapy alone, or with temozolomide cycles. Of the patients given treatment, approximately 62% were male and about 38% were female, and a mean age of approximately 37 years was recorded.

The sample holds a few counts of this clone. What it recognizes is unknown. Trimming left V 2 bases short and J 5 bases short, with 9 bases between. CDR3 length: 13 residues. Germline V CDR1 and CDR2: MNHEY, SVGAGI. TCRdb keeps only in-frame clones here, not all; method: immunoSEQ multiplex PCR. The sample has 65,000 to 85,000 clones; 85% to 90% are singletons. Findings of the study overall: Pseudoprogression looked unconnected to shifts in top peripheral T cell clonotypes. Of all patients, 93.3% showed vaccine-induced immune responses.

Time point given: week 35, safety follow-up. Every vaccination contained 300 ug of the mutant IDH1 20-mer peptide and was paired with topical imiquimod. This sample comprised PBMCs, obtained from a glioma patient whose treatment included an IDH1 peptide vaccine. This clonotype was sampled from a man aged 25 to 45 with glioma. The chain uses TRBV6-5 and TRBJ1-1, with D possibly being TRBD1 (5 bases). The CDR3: CASSYTGGTEAFF. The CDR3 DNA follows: TGTGCCAGCAGTTACACGGGGGGTACTGAAGCTTTCTTT.